These 28 T cell receptor beta chains came from one sample sequenced in a study of blood T cell repertoires in COVID-19. Some clones are missing from TCRdb's copy, which holds only in-frame ones; the method was immunoSEQ multiplex PCR. The table has 350,000 to 450,000 clones, 80% to 90% seen once. Sequences were obtained from PBMCs or T cells enriched from blood (not recorded which). The receptors originated from a man in his forties in a cohort exposed to, infected with or recovered from COVID-19 (not recorded which).

The chain uses TRBV29-1 and TRBJ2-1, with 13 positions matching TRBD2. CDR3 length: 14 residues. V was pared by 6 bases and J by 5 bases, with 4 bases of the junction left unmatched. CDR1 SQVTM and CDR2 ANQGSEA come from the germline V gene. The CDR3 is CSVRGLAGDNEQFF. CDR3 DNA: TGCAGCGTCCGCGGACTAGCGGGAGACAATGAGCAGTTCTTC.

This chain links TRBV7-2 with TRBJ2-5; a possible D gene is TRBD2 (6 bases). There are 13 residues in the CDR3. V lost 5 bases and J 1 base, leaving 8 bases between the germline ends. Germline CDR1 reads SGHTA; CDR2 reads FQGNSA. CDR3 nucleotide sequence: TGTGCCAGCAGCCGGGAGATCCAAGAGACCCAGTACTTC. It codes for CASSREIQETQYF.

Only a few counts were recorded for this clone. The chain joins TRBV14 to TRBJ2-5; TRBD2 matches 16 bases. CDR3 length equals 17 residues. Germline CDR1 SGHDN, CDR2 FVKESK. Trimming at V came to 5 bases and at J to 3 bases, leaving 6 bases not matched to a gene. CDR3 DNA: TGTGCCAGCAGCACGGGACTAGCGGGAGGGCCCAAAGAGACCCAGTACTTC. Amino acid sequence: CASSTGLAGGPKETQYF.

The genes are TRBV6-5 and TRBJ1-5, with a possible D match to TRBD1 (6 bases). Germline CDR1 MNHEY, CDR2 SVGAGI. The CDR3 covers 14 residues. Trimming took off 2 bases at V and 6 bases at J, with 11 bases between the two ends. CDR3 coding DNA: TGTGCCAGCAGTTACCGCAGGGGTACTCAGCCCCAGCATTTT. It translates to CASSYRRGTQPQHF.

The rearrangement uses TRBV12-3 or TRBV12-4 and TRBJ2-2, with D unclear. The CDR3 covers 13 residues. The V end lost 6 bases, the J end lost 6 bases, and 11 bases lay between the germline ends. The CDR3 sequence is CASSIFRAGELFF. The CDR3 DNA sequence: TGTGCCAGCAGCATCTTCCGCGCCGGGGAGCTGTTTTTT.

V gene TRBV19 combines with J gene TRBJ1-5, with a tentative D call TRBD1 (5 bases). The V end was cut by 5 bases, the J end by 7 bases, with 12 bases between. CDR3 length: 13 residues. From germline, CDR1 is LNHDA and CDR2 SQIVND (reference sequence). This CDR3 is CASSSGVGQPQHF. The CDR3, as DNA: TGTGCCAGTAGTTCGGGGGTAGGACAGCCCCAGCATTTT.

The V call is TRBV19, the J call TRBJ2-2, with D perhaps TRBD1 (6 bases). Trimming stripped 3 bases from V and 6 bases from J, with 11 bases between. Germline assignment: CDR1 LNHDA and CDR2 SQIVND (reference sequence). There are 14 residues in the CDR3. The CDR3 protein is CASSINRDAGELFF. The CDR3 nucleotides are TGTGCCAGTAGTATTAACAGGGACGCCGGGGAGCTGTTTTTT.

This chain connects TRBV7-2 to TRBJ2-6; 8 bases align to TRBD1. The germline V gene has CDR1 SGHTA and CDR2 FQGNSA. CDR3 length: 18 residues. The trim removed 5 bases at V and 0 bases at J, leaving 9 bases unmatched. DNA for the CDR3: TGTGCCAGCAGCCCGAGACAGGGGACAAGCTCTGGGGCCAACGTCCTGACTTTC. Protein product: CASSPRQGTSSGANVLTF.

The chain combines TRBV3-1 (or the pseudogene TRBV3-2) with TRBJ2-1; 10 positions agree with TRBD1. The germline V gene encodes CDR1 LGHDT and CDR2 YNNKEL (reference sequence). Losses at the gene ends were 5 bases for V and 7 bases for J; bases not matched to a gene: 5. The CDR3 spans 14 residues. In DNA form, the CDR3 reads TGTGCCAGCAGCTCTCGGACAGGGGGGAATGAGCAGTTCTTC. Residues: CASSSRTGGNEQFF.

This CDR3 is CASSRGGNTGELFF. The CDR3 nucleotides are TGTGCCAGCAGCCGTGGAGGAAACACCGGGGAGCTGTTTTTT. V is TRBV5-4 and J is TRBJ2-2; possible D gene TRBD2, 5 bases. This CDR3 region has 14 residues. The V and J ends lost 4 bases and 2 bases respectively, with 9 bases between them. Germline V gene lookup returns CDR1 SGHNT and CDR2 YYREEE (reference sequence). Combining the CDR3 with reference TRBV5-4 and TRBJ2-2 gives the whole variable domain ETGVTQSPTHLIKTRGQQVTLRCSSQSGHNTVSWYQQALGQGPQFIFQYYREEENGRGNFPPRFSGLQFPNYSSELNVNALELDDSALYLCASSRGGNTGELFFGEGSRLTVL.

This chain links TRBV30 with TRBJ1-1, with 7 positions matching TRBD1. Germline V gives CDR1 GTSNPN, CDR2 SVGIG (reference sequence). The CDR3 is 12 amino acids. Trimming took 2 bases from V and 11 from J; bases not matched to a gene: 8. CDR3 region: CAWSTSTGNAFF. The CDR3 DNA is TGTGCCTGGAGTACTTCGACAGGGAACGCTTTCTTT.

The rearrangement joins TRBV4-1 to TRBJ1-4, with D possibly being TRBD1 (5 bases). Germline loops: CDR1 MGHRA, CDR2 YSYEKL. CDR3 length: 15 amino acids. Trimming took 0 bases from V and 7 from J, leaving 12 bases between them. The CDR3 nucleotides read TGCGCCAGCAGCCAAGAGTTTCAGGGTGGTGAAAAACTGTTTTTT. Its translation is CASSQEFQGGEKLFF.

The chain couples TRBV5-1 to TRBJ1-4, with 7 bases that match TRBD1. Trimming at V came to 4 bases and at J to 6 bases, leaving 9 bases not matched to a gene. Looked up from germline, CDR1 is SGHRS and CDR2 is YFSETQ. The length of the CDR3 is 15 residues. The CDR3 DNA follows: TGCGCCAGCAGCGTCGGACAGGAGGGGTATGAAAAACTGTTTTTT. Protein product: CASSVGQEGYEKLFF. Full variable domain (missing parts from reference TRBV5-1 and TRBJ1-4): KAGVTQTPRYLIKTRGQQVTLSCSPISGHRSVSWYQQTPGQGLQFLFEYFSETQRNKGNFPGRFSGRQFSNSRSEMNVSTLELGDSALYLCASSVGQEGYEKLFFGSGTQLSVL.

V gene TRBV5-4 combines with J gene TRBJ2-7; 8 bases align to TRBD1. CDR1 is SGHNT and CDR2 is YYREEE in the germline V gene (reference sequence). This CDR3 has 15 residues. Trimming removed 4 bases from V and 0 bases from J; junction bases left unmatched: 6. CDR3 sequence (DNA): TGTGCCAGCAGCCCGCCGGGACAGGCCTCCTACGAGCAGTACTTC. It encodes CASSPPGQASYEQYF.

The chain is built from TRBV7-9 and TRBJ1-2, with TRBD1 matching 8 bases. Per germline, CDR1 SEHNR and CDR2 FQNEAQ (reference sequence). V shed 0 bases, J shed 8 bases, and the junction held 17 bases outside the gene matches. CDR3 length: 18 amino acids. The CDR3 loop reads CASSLALGRGPWTGGYTF. Here the CDR3 DNA reads TGTGCCAGCAGCTTAGCGCTGGGCAGGGGGCCTTGGACAGGGGGCTACACCTTC.

V is TRBV5-1 and J is TRBJ2-7, with 11 nucleotides matching TRBD1. The V gene end was trimmed by 4 bases and the J gene end by 2 bases; junction bases not matched to a gene: 5. This CDR3 region has 15 residues. From germline, CDR1 is SGHRS and CDR2 YFSETQ. This chain's CDR3 is CASSDGQGATYEQYF. The CDR3 coding sequence is TGCGCCAGCAGCGATGGACAGGGGGCCACCTACGAGCAGTACTTC.

The rearrangement joins TRBV30 to TRBJ1-1; 7 bases are a match to TRBD1. The CDR3 runs 13 residues. CDR1 is GTSNPN, CDR2 SVGIG, per germline (reference sequence). The J segment lost 5 bases and the V segment lost 5 bases, leaving 8 bases of the junction unmatched. The CDR3 nucleotides are TGTGCCTGGCGCCAACCAGGGGGGACTGAAGCTTTCTTT. It specifies CAWRQPGGTEAFF.

The chain uses TRBV7-2 and TRBJ1-5; weak D call: TRBD1 (5 bases). The CDR3 totals 15 residues. Trimming removed 1 base at V and 1 base at J, with 8 bases between. CDR1 and CDR2 from the germline V gene are SGHTA and FQGNSA. CDR3 residues: CASSLVRGSNQPQHF. The CDR3 bases are TGTGCCAGCAGCTTAGTGCGGGGCAGCAATCAGCCCCAGCATTTT.

The rearrangement links TRBV6-6 to TRBJ1-1, with no clear D. Per germline, CDR1 MNHNY and CDR2 SVGAGI (reference sequence). CDR3 length equals 15 residues. V was trimmed by 0 bases and J by 3 bases, leaving 11 bases between them. The CDR3 loop is CASSYSSEYDTEAFF. The CDR3 DNA sequence: TGTGCCAGCAGTTACTCATCCGAGTACGACACTGAAGCTTTCTTT.

The chain employs TRBV7-2 and TRBJ2-2; D may be TRBD1 (6 bases). The CDR3 length is 15 residues. Germline values: CDR1 SGHTA, CDR2 FQGNSA. The V end lost 2 bases, the J end lost 5 bases, and 12 bases lay between the germline ends. DNA for the CDR3: TGTGCCAGCAGCTTACAGCAGGGGCGGACCGGGGAGCTGTTTTTT. Amino acids: CASSLQQGRTGELFF.

This clone was seen a single time. The gene calls are TRBV3-1 (or the pseudogene TRBV3-2) and TRBJ1-3; 7 positions match TRBD1. The CDR3 covers 18 residues. Germline CDR1 LGHDT, CDR2 YNNKEL (reference sequence). After removal of 5 bases from V and 0 bases from J, the junction contained 13 bases not matched to a gene. The CDR3 bases are TGTGCCAGCAGCAACCTCTTCCGACAGGGACCCTCTGGAAACACCATATATTTT. It encodes CASSNLFRQGPSGNTIYF.

This clone was picked up one time. The rearrangement joins TRBV11-3 to TRBJ2-2; 8 nucleotides match TRBD1. The CDR3 consists of 16 residues. Per germline, CDR1 SGHNT and CDR2 YENEEA. V lost 1 base, J lost 7 bases, and 8 bases stayed unmatched. For the CDR3, the DNA is TGTGCCAGCAGCTTAGCCCGGACAGGGTTTGGCGGGGAGCTGTTTTTT. Protein: CASSLARTGFGGELFF. Full variable domain (rest looked up from reference TRBV11-3 and TRBJ2-2): EAGVVQSPRYKIIEKKQPVAFWCNPISGHNTLYWYLQNLGQGPELLIRYENEEAVDDSQLPKDRFSAERLKGVDSTLKIQPAELGDSAVYLCASSLARTGFGGELFFGEGSRLTVL.

The chain has TRBV19 and TRBJ2-5; the match to TRBD2 covers 13 bases. The CDR3 is 17 amino acids. Trimming cost V 3 bases and J 5 bases; bases outside gene matches: 9. CDR1 LNHDA and CDR2 SQIVND come from the germline V gene (reference sequence). The DNA for the CDR3 is TGTGCCAGTAGTATGAAAGGACTAGCGGGAGTTTGGGAGACCCAGTACTTC. Protein: CASSMKGLAGVWETQYF.

This chain links TRBV27 with TRBJ2-7; a weak D match, TRBD1 (5 bases). The CDR3 runs 11 residues. Germline assignment: CDR1 MNHEY and CDR2 SMNVEV (reference sequence). Trimming took off 7 bases at V and 7 bases at J, with 11 bases between the two ends. CDR3 nucleotide sequence: TGTGCCAGCAAGGGGATGGGGGAGCAGTACTTC. This codes for CASKGMGEQYF.

In this sample, this clone turned up a few times. This chain uses TRBV5-1 with TRBJ1-5; D gene ambiguous. This CDR3 spans 13 amino acids. V lost 5 bases to trimming and J lost 0 bases, with 6 bases between them. Germline CDR1 is SGHRS and CDR2 is YFSETQ. DNA of the CDR3: TGCGCCAGCAGGCAGGATAGCAATCAGCCCCAGCATTTT. Translated: CASRQDSNQPQHF.

The rearrangement links TRBV7-2 to TRBJ2-2; TRBD2 might be the D (5 bases). Per the germline V gene, CDR1 is SGHTA and CDR2 is FQGNSA. Trimming stripped 7 bases from V and 6 bases from J, with 12 bases between. This CDR3 spans 13 amino acids. The CDR3 sequence: CASTTGVAGELFF. Written as DNA, the CDR3 is TGTGCCAGCACCACCGGGGTTGCCGGGGAGCTGTTTTTT.

This clone was counted once. V gene TRBV29-1 combines with J gene TRBJ2-6; 7 bases line up with TRBD1. The junction had 7 bases not matched to a gene; V was cut back by 5 bases and J by 3 bases. The CDR3 is 15 residues long. In germline, CDR1 is SQVTM, CDR2 ANQGSEA. This CDR3 reads CSVSSRGFGANVLTF. The CDR3 coding sequence is TGCAGCGTTTCCAGCAGGGGGTTTGGGGCCAACGTCCTGACTTTC.

The chain employs TRBV23-1 and TRBJ2-3; 7 nucleotides agree with TRBD1. TRBV23-1 is given ORF status, its function remaining uncertain. Losses at the gene ends were 3 bases for V and 3 bases for J; bases not matched to a gene: 12. There are 17 residues in the CDR3. The CDR3 protein is CASSQPRDRLLTDTQYF. The CDR3 DNA reads TGCGCCAGCAGTCAGCCCCGGGACAGACTTTTAACAGATACGCAGTATTTT.